One and the same sample provided the 15 T cell receptor beta chains below, sequenced in a study of shared clonotypes between healthy human individuals. Sequenced by immunoSEQ multiplex PCR; TCRdb stores in-frame clones only, minus some. The repertoire includes 600,000 to 800,000 clones, approximately 72% of them detected once, and approximately 1.7% sits in the top ten. The sample consisted of memory CD4+ T cells sorted from blood. Subset here: CD45RA-negative fraction. The receptors were gathered from a woman in her twenties or thirties in good health.

The genes are TRBV20-1 and TRBJ2-5; D remains ambiguous. Between the trimmed V and J ends, which lost 2 bases and 6 bases, there was a span of 4 bases. Germline V lookup: CDR1 DFQATT, CDR2 SNEGSKA (reference sequence). This CDR3 comprises 10 residues. This CDR3 reads CSARSKTQYF. Here the CDR3 DNA reads TGCAGTGCTAGATCTAAGACCCAGTACTTC.

With respect to this clone: This sample includes further DNA sequences coding for the same CDR3. The rearrangement links TRBV5-1 to TRBJ2-5; D ambiguous. The V end lost 4 bases, the J end lost 1 base, and 2 bases lay between the germline ends. The CDR3 runs 11 residues. The germline V gene encodes CDR1 SGHRS and CDR2 YFSETQ. The CDR3 nucleotides read TGCGCCAGCAGCCGCCAAGAGACCCAGTACTTC. It is translated as CASSRQETQYF.

A few counts support this clone. V and J are TRBV7-2 and TRBJ2-7; 10 nucleotides line up with TRBD2. This CDR3 is 15 amino acids long. From germline, CDR1 is SGHTA and CDR2 FQGNSA. Trimming removed 5 bases from V and 6 bases from J; junction bases left unmatched: 10. The CDR3 is CASSLLAGSLGEQYF. CDR3 in DNA: TGTGCCAGCAGCCTACTAGCGGGATCTCTCGGCGAGCAGTACTTC.

This clone has only a few counts. V usage is TRBV18 and J usage is TRBJ2-5; D is ambiguous. The germline gives CDR1 KGHSH, CDR2 LQKENI. This CDR3 is built from 14 residues. V lost 3 bases, J lost 5 bases, and 13 bases lay in between. The CDR3 loop is CASSPKTGTETQYF. The CDR3 DNA reads as TGTGCCAGCTCACCCAAAACCGGCACCGAGACCCAGTACTTC.

V is TRBV28 and J is TRBJ2-2; TRBD1 or TRBD2 may be the D gene (5 bases each). This CDR3 is 17 amino acids long. Germline-derived CDR1 and CDR2 are MDHEN and SYDVKM. V was pared by 5 bases and J by 0 bases, with 16 bases between. CDR3 in DNA: TGTGCCAGCAGTCCGCCGGGGCATTCTACGAACACCGGGGAGCTGTTTTTT. This codes for CASSPPGHSTNTGELFF.

This clone occurred a few times. The chain joins TRBV28 to TRBJ2-1, with D maybe TRBD1 (6 bases). Trimming removed 7 bases at V and 2 bases at J, with 15 bases between. The germline V gene has CDR1 MDHEN and CDR2 SYDVKM. CDR3 length: 15 amino acids. CDR3 sequence: CASNLGGKAYNEQFF. CDR3 nucleotide sequence: TGTGCCAGCAACCTAGGGGGAAAAGCCTACAATGAGCAGTTCTTC.

This clone has a single count. The chain links TRBV5-1 to TRBJ2-4, with 7 bases lining up with TRBD1. Germline CDR1 is SGHRS and CDR2 is YFSETQ. CDR3 size: 16 residues. The V gene end was trimmed by 0 bases and the J gene end by 3 bases; junction bases not matched to a gene: 6. The CDR3 region is CASSLVYRGVKNIQYF. DNA of the CDR3: TGCGCCAGCAGCTTGGTGTACAGGGGAGTCAAAAACATTCAGTACTTC.

This CDR3 is CASSLALWVGSDEQYF. CDR3 in DNA: TGCGCCAGCAGCTTGGCGCTGTGGGTTGGGAGCGACGAGCAGTACTTC. The gene calls are TRBV5-1 and TRBJ2-7, with a tentative D call TRBD2 (5 bases). The CDR3 totals 16 residues. CDR1 and CDR2 from the germline V gene are SGHRS and YFSETQ. Trimming removed 0 bases from V and 5 bases from J, with 18 bases in between.

J is TRBJ2-2 and V is TRBV28, with D possibly matching TRBD1 (6 bases). This CDR3 region has 15 residues. Trimming shortened V by 5 bases and J by 0 bases, and 10 bases separated the two germline ends. CDR1 is MDHEN, CDR2 SYDVKM, per germline. CDR3 amino acids: CASSPQGPNTGELFF. The CDR3 region has the DNA TGTGCCAGCAGTCCCCAGGGGCCGAACACCGGGGAGCTGTTTTTT.

A single count supports this clone. The rearrangement links TRBV5-6 to TRBJ2-7; D gene unclear. Looked up from germline, CDR1 is SGHDT and CDR2 is YYEEEE. The CDR3 extends over 14 amino acids. Between the trimmed V and J ends, which lost 4 bases and 4 bases, there was a span of 15 bases. DNA for the CDR3: TGTGCCAGCAGCCCGCAATATCCACCATACGAGCAGTACTTC. As protein: CASSPQYPPYEQYF.

The CDR3 DNA reads TGCGCCAGCAGCTTGCCCCTAGCGGGTATCACCGGGGAGCTGTTTTTT. It specifies CASSLPLAGITGELFF. The rearrangement uses TRBV5-1 and TRBJ2-2; 8 bases line up with TRBD2. Trimming removed 1 base from V and 4 bases from J; junction bases left unmatched: 6. From germline, CDR1 is SGHRS and CDR2 YFSETQ. This CDR3 comprises 16 residues.

V and J are TRBV10-3 and TRBJ1-1; TRBD1 matches at 7 bases. The CDR3 has 15 residues. V was pared by 0 bases and J by 1 base, with 2 bases of the junction left unmatched. Germline V gene sequence: CDR1 ENHRY, CDR2 SYGVKD. CDR3 bases: TGTGCCATCAGTGAGTCGAGACAGGGGAACACTGAAGCTTTCTTT. Residues: CAISESRQGNTEAFF.

V and J are TRBV14 and TRBJ1-1; 9 bases align to TRBD1. This CDR3 is 14 amino acids long. The J segment lost 4 bases and the V segment lost 6 bases, leaving 6 bases of the junction unmatched. CDR1 is SGHDN, CDR2 FVKESK, per germline. CDR3 DNA: TGTGCCAGCAGAAAACGGACAGGGGCCACTGAAGCTTTCTTT. This sequence encodes CASRKRTGATEAFF.

The chain links TRBV11-2 to TRBJ2-4; TRBD2 might be the D (6 bases). Looked up from germline, CDR1 is SGHAT and CDR2 is FQNNGV. The CDR3 runs 14 residues. With 0 bases removed from V and 8 bases from J, the gap between germline ends came to 11 bases. The CDR3 region has the DNA TGTGCCAGCAGCTTAGATCCGAGGAGGGACATTCAGTACTTC. The encoded protein is CASSLDPRRDIQYF.

The chain carries TRBV7-9 and TRBJ2-5; the D gene is possibly TRBD2 (6 bases). V lost 4 bases and J 2 bases, leaving 11 bases between the germline ends. The CDR3 is 14 amino acids. Germline CDR1 reads SEHNR; CDR2 reads FQNEAQ (reference sequence). The CDR3 DNA reads TGTGCCAGCAGCTATATAGCGGCACAAGAGACCCAGTACTTC. It yields the protein CASSYIAAQETQYF.